These 25 T cell receptor beta chains came from one sample sequenced in a study of human T cells and chemical hapten exposure (dated by TCRdb to 2020 to 2023). Read against the paper, the sample's time point label means: pre-sensitization, week 0. What the treatment or condition label conveys for this sample: therapeutic diphenylcyclopropenone sensitization with weekly scalp DPC. The library was prepared using RACE. These reads were obtained on a NextSeq 500. TCRdb passed the public sequencing reads through fastp at Q25 and MiXCR, retaining productive beta sequences. Identical CDR3 proteins give one entry, which carries the most common genes and DNA. This sample is represented by some 330,000 distinct CDR3 sequences; about 5% of them were singletons. Over 7% of the sample lies in the top ten. This material consisted of whole blood, taken in connection with sensitization to the hapten diphenylcyclopropenone (DPC). These receptors were obtained from a woman under 30 with alopecia areata. Some clones in this sample may be carry-over from other donors' samples.

This clonotype appeared many times. This rearrangement joins TRBV7-2 to TRBJ1-1, with TRBD1 matching 7 bases. This CDR3 has 14 amino acids. The V segment lost 5 bases and the J segment 4 bases; nucleotides outside the gene matches: 7. Germline lookup yields CDR1 SGHTA and CDR2 FQGNSA. The DNA of the CDR3 is TGTGCCAGCAGCGTACAGGGGTACGCCACTGAAGCTTTCTTT. Protein: CASSVQGYATEAFF.

In its sample, this clonotype was seen a few times. The chain recombines TRBV13 with TRBJ1-6; 7 nucleotides agree with TRBD1. The CDR3 covers 15 residues. The V gene end was trimmed by 4 bases and the J gene end by 7 bases; junction bases not matched to a gene: 7. Per germline, CDR1 PRHDT and CDR2 FYEKMQ (reference sequence). The DNA of the CDR3 is TGTGCCAGCAGCTCGGGACAGATGGACAATTCACCCCTCCACTTT. As protein: CASSSGQMDNSPLHF.

This clonotype was counted many times. The V call is TRBV6-2 or TRBV6-3, the J call TRBJ2-1; TRBD2 might be the D (6 bases). With 4 bases removed from V and 8 bases from J, the gap between germline ends came to 9 bases. The length of the CDR3 is 12 residues. Germline V gives CDR1 MNHEY, CDR2 SVGEGT. For the CDR3, the DNA is TGTGCCAGCAGTTGGACTACCGATGAGCAGTTCTTC. Its protein product is CASSWTTDEQFF.

The chain employs TRBV24-1 and TRBJ2-1; 11 bases match TRBD2. The V gene's germline CDR1 is KGHDR and CDR2 SFDVKD. This CDR3 comprises 14 residues. V trimming: 8 bases; J trimming: 3 bases; junction bases outside the gene matches: 2. The CDR3 DNA follows: TGTGCCACCACTAGCGGGGGGCTCTACAATGAGCAGTTCTTC. Its protein product is CATTSGGLYNEQFF.

In its sample, this clonotype was seen a few times. This rearrangement joins TRBV11-3 to TRBJ2-1; possibly TRBD1 or TRBD2 for D (5 bases each). Germline lookup yields CDR1 SGHNT and CDR2 YENEEA. Trimming cost V 1 base and J 8 bases, with 18 bases left between them. This CDR3 spans 16 amino acids. The DNA for the CDR3 is TGTGCCAGCAGCTTAGGATCAGACGGGGCAAGGGATGAGCAGTTCTTC. This codes for CASSLGSDGARDEQFF.

This clonotype was counted at least ten times. The V and J genes are TRBV6-2 or TRBV6-3 and TRBJ1-5; D not resolved. V lost 4 bases, J lost 7 bases, and 11 bases lay in between. Germline loops: CDR1 MNHEY, CDR2 SVGEGT. The CDR3 extends over 13 amino acids. The CDR3 loop reads CASSSPTRQPQHF. The CDR3 bases are TGTGCCAGCAGTTCCCCGACTCGGCAGCCCCAGCATTTT.

The chain is built from TRBV3-1 and TRBJ2-3, with 11 bases aligning to TRBD2. CDR3 length: 16 residues. Germline CDR1 reads LGHDT; CDR2 reads YNNKEL (reference sequence). The V and J ends lost 0 bases and 7 bases, in that order; junction bases with no gene match: 6. The CDR3 loop is CASSQDLAGGRHTQYF. The CDR3 DNA sequence: TGTGCCAGCAGCCAAGATTTAGCGGGGGGGAGACATACGCAGTATTTT.

There are a few counts of this clonotype. The chain is built from TRBV15 and TRBJ2-2; perhaps TRBD2 as D (5 bases). Deletions cut 3 bases from V and 5 bases from J, with 10 bases between. The CDR3 is made up of 14 amino acids. Germline V lookup: CDR1 LNHNV, CDR2 YYDKDF (reference sequence). CDR3 nucleotides: TGTGCCACCAGCAGGAGGGCAGTGACCGGGGAGCTGTTTTTT. This sequence encodes CATSRRAVTGELFF.

The chain recombines TRBV6-2 or TRBV6-3 with TRBJ2-1; 10 nucleotides align to TRBD2. V gave up 5 bases and J gave up 0 bases; unmatched junction bases: 19. The CDR3 loop spans 21 amino acids. The germline V gene has CDR1 MNHEY and CDR2 SVGEGT. CDR3 residues: CASSPLAASGGILSSYNEQFF. CDR3 bases: TGTGCCAGCAGTCCCCTGGCGGCTAGCGGGGGCATTTTAAGCTCCTACAATGAGCAGTTCTTC.

The V and J genes are TRBV20-1 and TRBJ1-2; 12 nucleotides match TRBD1. This CDR3 spans 16 amino acids. V lost 6 bases, J lost 0 bases, and 8 bases stayed unmatched. Germline V lookup: CDR1 DFQATT, CDR2 SNEGSKA (reference sequence). The CDR3 loop is CSATGTGGAANYGYTF. CDR3 nucleotide sequence: TGCAGTGCCACCGGGACAGGGGGCGCAGCTAACTATGGCTACACCTTC.

The V and J genes are TRBV7-2 and TRBJ2-5; D gene ambiguous. Trimming shortened V by 5 bases and J by 5 bases, and 12 bases separated the two germline ends. Germline CDR1 reads SGHTA; CDR2 reads FQGNSA. The CDR3 covers 13 residues. CDR3 in DNA: TGTGCCAGCAGCCTCGAGCGCCGCGAGACCCAGTACTTC. As protein: CASSLERRETQYF.

This clonotype was picked up a small number of times. The chain is built from TRBV6-2 or TRBV6-3 and TRBJ2-5; 12 bases match TRBD2. Germline V gives CDR1 MNHEY, CDR2 SVGEGT. The CDR3 consists of 20 residues. The V gene end was trimmed by 5 bases and the J gene end by 3 bases; junction bases not matched to a gene: 19. For the CDR3, the DNA is TGTGCCAGCAGTCCTCAAACCCAGGGACTAGCGGGCAGAAGAAAAGAGACCCAGTACTTC. Its translation is CASSPQTQGLAGRRKETQYF.

This clonotype was counted many times. The CDR3 DNA reads as TGCGCCAGCAGCCAAGGCGGACAGGGGGCGATCACAGATACGCAGTATTTT. Translation gives CASSQGGQGAITDTQYF. The V call is TRBV4-3, the J call TRBJ2-3, with 11 bases aligning to TRBD1. The CDR3 consists of 17 residues. From germline, CDR1 is LGHNA and CDR2 YSLEER. V was clipped by 1 base and J by 2 bases; unmatched bases: 5.

This clonotype was observed at least ten times. This rearrangement joins TRBV29-1 to TRBJ1-1, with 7 bases that match TRBD1. CDR1 and CDR2 from the germline V gene are SQVTM and ANQGSEA. The CDR3 runs to 14 residues. With 1 base clipped from V and 0 bases from J, the junction kept 2 bases outside the gene matches. The CDR3 coding sequence is TGCAGCGTTGAAGGACAGGGAATGAACACTGAAGCTTTCTTT. It translates to CSVEGQGMNTEAFF.

This clonotype was observed at least ten times. A read error may account for a junction end that differs from germline. The chain carries TRBV27 and TRBJ1-4, with D unresolved. The length of the CDR3 is 11 residues. Germline V gene sequence: CDR1 MNHEY, CDR2 SMNVEV (reference sequence). CDR3 DNA: TGTGCCAGTAGTTCCGAACCGGGCCCGATTTTT. Its protein product is CASSSEPGPIF.

The chain recombines TRBV28 with TRBJ1-5, with 7 bases lining up with TRBD1. Germline V lookup: CDR1 MDHEN, CDR2 SYDVKM. V shed 3 bases, J shed 1 base, and the junction held 21 bases outside the gene matches. The CDR3 is made up of 21 amino acids. The CDR3 bases are TGTGCCAGCAGTTTTTCCCGGTTCATGAGAGACAGGGTGAGAAGCAATCAGCCCCAGCATTTT. Its translation: CASSFSRFMRDRVRSNQPQHF.

V is TRBV7-9 and J is TRBJ1-1; D is unclear. The CDR3 length is 12 residues. The V gene lost 3 bases and the J gene lost 8 bases, with 10 bases spanning the gap. Germline-derived CDR1 and CDR2 are SEHNR and FQNEAQ (reference sequence). The CDR3 bases are TGTGCCAGCAGCTTTGGGTGGCGAGAAGCTTTCTTT. This translates into CASSFGWREAFF.

This clonotype was found many times. The chain couples TRBV28 to TRBJ1-5; D is unresolved. The CDR3 is 15 residues long. Germline V gives CDR1 MDHEN, CDR2 SYDVKM. Trimming shortened V by 6 bases and J by 0 bases, and 12 bases separated the two germline ends. CDR3 sequence: CASRRDMSSNQPQHF. Here the CDR3 DNA reads TGTGCCAGCAGGCGAGACATGAGTAGCAATCAGCCCCAGCATTTT.

This clonotype was counted at least ten times. The CDR3 sequence is CASTTGTSREKLFF. The CDR3 bases are TGTGCCAGCACTACCGGGACTTCGCGTGAAAAACTGTTTTTT. This chain links TRBV7-2 with TRBJ1-4, with D perhaps matching TRBD1 (5 bases). Germline V gene lookup returns CDR1 SGHTA and CDR2 FQGNSA. Trimming removed 7 bases at V and 7 bases at J, with 16 bases between. This CDR3 has 14 amino acids.

V usage is TRBV29-1 and J usage is TRBJ1-1; TRBD1 is a possible D gene (5 bases). CDR1 SQVTM and CDR2 ANQGSEA come from the germline V gene. With 7 bases removed from V and 0 bases from J, the gap between germline ends came to 27 bases. This CDR3 has 18 amino acids. The CDR3 is CSAARFFTDNEMNTEAFF. In DNA, the CDR3 is TGCAGCGCTGCACGTTTTTTCACGGACAATGAGATGAACACTGAAGCTTTCTTT.

The rearrangement joins TRBV25-1 to TRBJ2-7; unclear D gene. The CDR3 sequence is 12 residues long. Germline CDR1 and CDR2: MGHDK and SYGVNS. Trimming removed 6 bases from V and 0 bases from J, with 6 bases in between. CDR3 nucleotide sequence: TGTGCCAGCAGGGGCCCCTCCTACGAGCAGTACTTC. Translation gives CASRGPSYEQYF.

This rearrangement joins TRBV5-1 to TRBJ2-7; no clear D gene. The CDR3 contains 13 residues. Looked up from germline, CDR1 is SGHRS and CDR2 is YFSETQ. Trimming stripped 5 bases from V and 7 bases from J, with 16 bases between. The CDR3 region is CASRKVGVGEQYF. CDR3 coding DNA: TGCGCCAGCAGGAAAGTAGGAGTCGGGGAGCAGTACTTC. The full variable domain, its missing parts supplied by reference TRBV5-1 and TRBJ2-7, is KAGVTQTPRYLIKTRGQQVTLSCSPISGHRSVSWYQQTPGQGLQFLFEYFSETQRNKGNFPGRFSGRQFSNSRSEMNVSTLELGDSALYLCASRKVGVGEQYFGPGTRLTVT.

V is TRBV5-1 and J is TRBJ1-6, with D hard to call. Per the germline V gene, CDR1 is SGHRS and CDR2 is YFSETQ. V was cut by 0 bases and J by 8 bases, with 12 bases left in between. The CDR3 is 15 amino acids. The CDR3 sequence: CASSLGLGADSPLHF. The CDR3 DNA follows: TGCGCCAGCAGCTTGGGTCTGGGTGCGGATTCACCCCTCCACTTT.

This clonotype appeared many times. The rearrangement links TRBV5-1 to TRBJ2-2; no firm D call. Germline V gene data show CDR1 as SGHRS and CDR2 as YFSETQ. The CDR3 loop spans 13 amino acids. Trimming took off 9 bases at V and 4 bases at J, with 13 bases between the two ends. CDR3 residues: CATLNTGTGELFF. The CDR3 DNA sequence: TGCGCCACCCTGAATACCGGCACCGGGGAGCTGTTTTTT.

This clonotype has more than one count but fewer than ten. The gene calls are TRBV6-2 or TRBV6-3 and TRBJ1-5; D is unresolved. CDR3 length: 15 amino acids. The germline CDR1 and CDR2 sequences are MNHEY and SVGEGT. Trimming stripped 0 bases from V and 6 bases from J, with 12 bases between. Here the CDR3 reads CASSYSSRGGQPQHF. The CDR3 bases are TGTGCCAGCAGTTACTCGTCCAGAGGAGGTCAGCCCCAGCATTTT.